Following are 21 T cell receptor beta chains from one sample sequenced in a study of post-analysis software for immune sequencing data. These receptors' antigens are unknown. Study-level points and caveats: Four to six TRBV segments were more frequent in patients than controls; TRBV5-6, TRBV5-1 and TRBV20-1 belonged to this group.

TCR beta libraries were prepared from cDNA with unique molecular identifiers. TCRdb ran MiXCR on the PCR reads and lists one entry per CDR3 protein. The data contain over 150,000 distinct CDR3 sequences, approximately 30% of them seen just once; the ten biggest clones take up approximately 1.5%. What was sequenced was blood. The receptors shown here come from a girl between 10 and 17 years old with multiple sclerosis.

The chain has TRBV7-2 and TRBJ2-5; unclear D gene. Germline loops: CDR1 SGHTA, CDR2 FQGNSA. The CDR3 is 14 amino acids. Trimming took 5 bases from V and 5 from J, leaving 15 bases between them. CDR3 residues: CASSHGGGPETQYF. The CDR3 region has the DNA TGTGCCAGCAGCCATGGTGGCGGTCCGGAGACCCAGTACTTC.

This clonotype was found a few times. V usage is TRBV29-1 and J usage is TRBJ2-1, with 11 positions matching TRBD2. Germline V gives CDR1 SQVTM, CDR2 ANQGSEA. With 3 bases clipped from V and 2 bases from J, the junction kept 0 bases outside the gene matches. The CDR3 sequence is 14 residues long. CDR3 amino acids: CSVEGLAAYNEQFF. The CDR3 nucleotides read TGCAGCGTTGAGGGACTAGCGGCCTACAATGAGCAGTTCTTC.

V is TRBV12-3 or TRBV12-4 and J is TRBJ2-7; 8 bases are a match to TRBD1. V shed 6 bases, J shed 6 bases, and the junction held 7 bases outside the gene matches. This CDR3 spans 13 amino acids. Written as DNA, the CDR3 is TGTGCCAGCAGCCCGACAGGGGTTGGCGAGCAGTACTTC. Protein product: CASSPTGVGEQYF.

The genes are TRBV7-9 and TRBJ1-5, with D unresolved. Trimming cost V 1 base and J 1 base, with 14 bases left between them. Germline V gene data show CDR1 as SEHNR and CDR2 as FQNEAQ (reference sequence). The CDR3 totals 17 residues. CDR3 bases: TGTGCCAGCAGCTTAGGTCGGATGGTTCGGAGCAATCAGCCCCAGCATTTT. It encodes CASSLGRMVRSNQPQHF.

Ten or more counts support this clonotype. This chain connects TRBV20-1 to TRBJ2-7; 14 positions match TRBD2. Trimming at V came to 1 base and at J to 0 bases, leaving 11 bases not matched to a gene. This CDR3 has 19 residues. Germline-derived CDR1 and CDR2 are DFQATT and SNEGSKA (reference sequence). In DNA, the CDR3 is TGCAGTGCTAGAGCCGGTCCTCAAGGGACTAGCGGGAGCTCCTACGAGCAGTACTTC. This encodes CSARAGPQGTSGSSYEQYF.

Worth noting for this clonotype: This may stem from a read error, because a much larger clone lies one nucleotide away. The J gene is TRBJ2-5, the V gene TRBV12-3 or TRBV12-4; D perhaps matches TRBD2 (5 bases). CDR3 size: 16 residues. V was cut by 2 bases and J by 11 bases, with 24 bases left in between. CDR3 residues: CASSLTSLLEGHEQYF. CDR3 DNA sequence: TGTGCCAGCAGTTTAACCAGCCTCCTAGAGGGTCATGAGCAGTACTTC.

This clonotype was detected ten times or more. This chain connects TRBV11-2 to TRBJ2-3; D ambiguous. Trimming took 7 bases from V and 2 from J, leaving 7 bases between them. The CDR3 has 12 residues. From germline, CDR1 is SGHAT and CDR2 FQNNGV. The DNA of the CDR3 is TGTGCCAGCACCTCAAACACAGATACGCAGTATTTT. It yields the protein CASTSNTDTQYF.

The table lists this clonotype with a few counts. The chain carries TRBV7-2 and TRBJ2-2; 10 nucleotides line up with TRBD1. V lost 5 bases to trimming and J lost 3 bases; unmatched junction nucleotides: 9. The CDR3 contains 17 residues. Germline loops: CDR1 SGHTA, CDR2 FQGNSA. Here the CDR3 reads CASSAGQGWRDTGELFF. For the CDR3, the DNA is TGTGCCAGCAGCGCGGGACAGGGGTGGCGGGACACCGGGGAGCTGTTTTTT.

The rearrangement uses TRBV9 and TRBJ2-3, with D possibly matching TRBD2 (5 bases). Trimming removed 4 bases from V and 0 bases from J, with 15 bases in between. The germline gives CDR1 SGDLS, CDR2 YYNGEE. The CDR3 extends over 16 amino acids. CDR3 sequence reads: CASSPLEGESTDTQYF. The CDR3 bases are TGTGCCAGCAGCCCGCTAGAGGGAGAGAGCACAGATACGCAGTATTTT.

This chain connects TRBV7-2 to TRBJ1-2; 9 bases map to TRBD1. J gave up 8 bases and V 5 bases, and 6 bases lay outside the gene matches. Germline CDR1 SGHTA, CDR2 FQGNSA. The length of the CDR3 is 13 residues. CDR3 in DNA: TGTGCCAGCAGCCTCGGACAGGGGTGGGGCTACACCTTC. It is translated as CASSLGQGWGYTF.

About this clonotype: Since a much larger clone is just one base distant, this may be a read error. The J gene is TRBJ1-2, the V gene TRBV20-1; D may be TRBD1 (5 bases). Trimming took off 1 base at V and 6 bases at J, with 24 bases between the two ends. Germline V lookup: CDR1 DFQATT, CDR2 SNEGSKA (reference sequence). The CDR3 totals 17 residues. CDR3 sequence: CSARGNFRADGTHGYTF. CDR3 in DNA: TGCAGTGCTAGAGGAAACTTCAGGGCAGATGGGACTCATGGCTACACCTTC.

This clonotype has a single count. A much larger clone lies a single base off, so this may be a read error. The chain carries TRBV5-1 and TRBJ2-7; D is possibly TRBD2 (5 bases). This CDR3 contains 14 residues. Germline CDR1 SGHRS, CDR2 YFSETQ. The CDR3 sequence is CAGSSTGNDYEQYF. For the CDR3, the DNA is TGCGCCGGCAGCTCAACCGGGAACGACTACGAGCAGTACTTC.

There are a few counts of this clonotype. The chain is built from TRBV24-1 and TRBJ2-3; 8 bases line up with TRBD2. There are 14 residues in the CDR3. Germline CDR1 and CDR2: KGHDR and SFDVKD. J gave up 4 bases and V 10 bases, and 9 bases lay outside the gene matches. The chain's CDR3 is CATASGSLADTQYF. For the CDR3, the DNA is TGTGCCACGGCGAGCGGGAGCCTCGCAGATACGCAGTATTTT.

This clonotype was seen more than once but under ten times. V and J are TRBV5-1 and TRBJ2-3; D is possibly TRBD1 (5 bases). The CDR3 is 16 residues long. Trimming took off 4 bases at V and 1 base at J, with 16 bases between the two ends. Germline values: CDR1 SGHRS, CDR2 YFSETQ. The CDR3 region is CASSLQSGSGTDTQYF. In nucleotides, the CDR3 is TGCGCCAGCAGCCTACAATCAGGGTCCGGCACAGATACGCAGTATTTT.

This rearrangement joins TRBV3-1 to TRBJ1-5; 7 positions match TRBD1. The CDR3 loop spans 15 amino acids. V shed 0 bases and J 5 bases; nucleotides not matched to a gene: 4. Germline V lookup: CDR1 LGHDT, CDR2 YNNKEL (reference sequence). DNA for the CDR3: TGTGCCAGCAGCCAAGATAGGGGGCCTCATCAGCCCCAGCATTTT. Its translation is CASSQDRGPHQPQHF.

This clonotype appeared many times. This chain uses TRBV7-8 with TRBJ2-3; D remains unclear. V dropped 3 bases and J dropped 4 bases, with 14 bases sitting between them. The CDR3 runs 15 residues. Per the germline V gene, CDR1 is SGHVS and CDR2 is FQNEAQ. The DNA of the CDR3 is TGTGCCAGCAGCTTGATACCAGCGAACGCAGATACGCAGTATTTT. Its translation: CASSLIPANADTQYF.

This clonotype was picked up many times. J is TRBJ2-4 and V is TRBV20-1; 10 nucleotides agree with TRBD2. CDR3 length: 15 residues. V trimming: 6 bases; J trimming: 2 bases; junction bases outside the gene matches: 7. Germline CDR1 and CDR2: DFQATT and SNEGSKA (reference sequence). CDR3 DNA sequence: TGCAGTGCAGCCCGGACTAGCGGATCCAAAAACATTCAGTACTTC. It translates to CSAARTSGSKNIQYF.

The chain recombines TRBV5-1 with TRBJ1-2; 10 bases are shared with TRBD1. J gave up 8 bases and V 4 bases, and 17 bases lay outside the gene matches. Germline V gives CDR1 SGHRS, CDR2 YFSETQ. The CDR3 covers 17 residues. The CDR3 DNA sequence: TGCGCCAGCAGCGATACCCTGACAGGGGGCGATTTGAGCGGCTACACCTTC. Translated: CASSDTLTGGDLSGYTF.

This clonotype was seen a few times. This chain's CDR3 is CASSFQSLGQRRTDGYTF. CDR3 DNA: TGCGCCAGCAGCTTCCAATCGCTAGGACAGCGTCGTACCGATGGCTACACCTTC. This chain joins TRBV5-1 and TRBJ1-2; tentatively, D is TRBD1 (6 bases). Germline CDR1 is SGHRS and CDR2 is YFSETQ. Trimming stripped 2 bases from V and 6 bases from J, with 26 bases between. The CDR3 spans 18 residues. Using reference TRBV5-1 and TRBJ1-2 for the parts outside the CDR3, the full variable domain is KAGVTQTPRYLIKTRGQQVTLSCSPISGHRSVSWYQQTPGQGLQFLFEYFSETQRNKGNFPGRFSGRQFSNSRSEMNVSTLELGDSALYLCASSFQSLGQRRTDGYTFGSGTRLTVV.

The CDR3 protein is CSASQGSNSPLHF. For the CDR3, the DNA is TGCAGTGCTAGCCAGGGGTCTAATTCACCCCTCCACTTT. The chain couples TRBV20-1 to TRBJ1-6; possible D gene TRBD1, 6 bases. The germline V gene encodes CDR1 DFQATT and CDR2 SNEGSKA (reference sequence). Trimming took 3 bases from V and 6 from J, leaving 9 bases between them. The CDR3 length is 13 residues.

In its sample, this clonotype was seen many times. The V gene is TRBV6-5, the J gene TRBJ2-4; D is perhaps TRBD2 (6 bases). The ends were cut back, 8 bases at V and 9 bases at J, with 14 bases in the middle. In germline, CDR1 is MNHEY, CDR2 SVGAGI. This CDR3 comprises 12 residues. CDR3 sequence: CASCSGVGIQYF. CDR3 bases: TGTGCCAGCTGCTCGGGGGTTGGCATTCAGTACTTC.